This record covers a single T cell receptor (beta chain). This record belongs to a study of T cell responses to AZD1222 COVID-19 vaccine. Germline loops: CDR1 LNHDA, CDR2 SQIVND (reference sequence). The CDR3 runs to 13 residues. V was pared by 6 bases and J by 1 base, with 9 bases between. Method: immunoSEQ multiplex PCR; TCRdb's copy keeps in-frame clones and lacks some. This table holds about 94,000 clones, 88% found once. This specimen was peripheral blood, taken 28 days after the second AZD1222 dose. This clonotype was obtained from an adult who received the AZD1222 COVID-19 vaccine. The rearrangement links TRBV19 to TRBJ1-1; no clear D. CDR3 loop: CASSRLWNTEAFF. CDR3 DNA: TGTGCCAGTAGCCGTCTTTGGAACACTGAAGCTTTCTTT.